This T cell receptor (beta chain) comes out of a study of response to subunit inactivated influenza vaccine. Findings of the study overall: The authors offered the suggestion that each seasonal influenza vaccination recruits few new T cells.

TCRdb independently ran MiXCR on the RT-PCR reads; one entry per CDR3 protein. The sample lists 710,000 or so distinct CDR3 sequences; less than 20% were seen once. Comments on this clonotype: Its antigen is not identified.

The CDR3 has 16 amino acids. The ends lost 5 bases at V and 3 bases at J; junction bases unmatched: 9. The material was PBMCs from blood, obtained about 13 days after vaccination. The V call is TRBV12-3 or TRBV12-4, the J call TRBJ2-1, with 8 positions matching TRBD1. This receptor was taken from a man aged 50-59 years who received an inactivated influenza vaccine. The CDR3 DNA sequence: TGTGCCAGCAGTATCCCCGGGACAGGCTTCTACAATGAGCAGTTCTTC. As protein: CASSIPGTGFYNEQFF.